This TCR beta chain stems from a study of response to subunit inactivated influenza vaccine. This CDR3 has 16 amino acids. In germline, CDR1 is LGHNA, CDR2 YNFKEQ. J gave up 5 bases and V 4 bases, and 12 bases lay outside the gene matches. TCRdb ran MiXCR on the RT-PCR reads and lists one entry per CDR3 protein. The sample shows 550,000 to 600,000 distinct CDR3 sequences, about an eighth of them seen only once. This clonotype was observed a few times. The sequence derives from a man aged 50-59 years who received an inactivated influenza vaccine. Specimen: PBMCs from blood, collected on the day of vaccination. The chain employs TRBV4-2 and TRBJ2-7, with 9 bases that match TRBD1. CDR3 sequence (DNA): TGTGCCAGCAGCCTCTCTGCGGGACAGGGTACCAACGAGCAGTACTTC. The encoded protein is CASSLSAGQGTNEQYF.